This section outlines one TCR beta chain sequence together with its context. The data stem from a study of blood T cell repertoires in COVID-19. Original analysis: Reference gene primer amplification yielded estimated nucleated cell counts. Libraries were prepared by immunoSEQ multiplex PCR; TCRdb keeps only in-frame clonotypes and omits some of them. The V and J calls and clone size were taken over from that table, and D and trimming were inferred from the DNA. The sample lists approximately 300,000 clones, 92% occurring once. V was pared by 4 bases and J by 4 bases, with 8 bases between. CDR1 and CDR2 from the germline V gene are SGHRS and YFSETQ. The CDR3 totals 12 residues. The recovered donors of Cohort 3 showed two negative PCRs, clearance, or symptom resolution.

The receptor comes from a woman under 40 who had recovered from COVID-19. V and J are TRBV5-1 and TRBJ1-2; weak D call: TRBD1 (6 bases). Sequenced input: PBMCs or T cells enriched from blood (not recorded which). CDR3 amino acids: CASSVDSYGYTF. The CDR3 bases are TGCGCCAGCAGCGTGGACAGCTATGGCTACACCTTC.